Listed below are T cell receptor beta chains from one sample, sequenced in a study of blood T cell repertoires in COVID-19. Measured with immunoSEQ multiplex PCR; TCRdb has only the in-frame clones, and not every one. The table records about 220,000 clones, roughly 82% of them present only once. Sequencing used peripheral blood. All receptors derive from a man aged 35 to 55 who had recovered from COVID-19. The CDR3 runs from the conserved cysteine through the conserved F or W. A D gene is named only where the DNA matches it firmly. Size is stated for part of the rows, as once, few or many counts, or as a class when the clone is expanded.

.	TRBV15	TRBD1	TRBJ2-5	CATSPDRTGPQETQYF	TGTGCCACCAGCCCAGACCGGACAGGACCTCAAGAGACCCAGTACTTC
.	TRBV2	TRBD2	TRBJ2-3	CASRRTSLGTDAQYF	TGTGCCAGCAGAAGGACTAGCCTCGGCACAGATGCGCAGTATTTT
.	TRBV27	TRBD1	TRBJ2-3	CASGKGQGALGTQYF	TGTGCCAGCGGCAAGGGACAGGGGGCCCTCGGTACGCAGTATTTT
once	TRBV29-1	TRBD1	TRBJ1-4	CSVLTPGQGEKLFF	TGCAGCGTCCTTACGCCCGGACAGGGAGAAAAACTGTTTTTT
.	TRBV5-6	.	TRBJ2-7	CASSLGLQAYEQYF	TGTGCCAGCAGCTTGGGGTTGCAGGCCTACGAGCAGTACTTC
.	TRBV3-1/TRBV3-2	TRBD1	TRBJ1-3	CASSQPTGGAGNTIYF	TGTGCCAGCAGCCAACCTACAGGGGGGGCTGGAAACACCATATATTTT
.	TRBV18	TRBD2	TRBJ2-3	CASSQLAGSDTQYF	TGTGCCAGCTCACAACTAGCGGGATCAGATACGCAGTATTTT
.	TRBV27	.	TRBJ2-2	CASSSRVGELFF	TGTGCCAGCAGTTCTCGGGTCGGGGAGCTGTTTTTT
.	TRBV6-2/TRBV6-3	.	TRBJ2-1	CASSYQAYNEQFF	TGTGCCAGCAGTTATCAGGCTTACAATGAGCAGTTCTTC
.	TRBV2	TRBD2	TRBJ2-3	CASKRLARSTDTQYF	TGTGCCAGCAAGAGACTAGCGAGGAGCACAGATACGCAGTATTTT
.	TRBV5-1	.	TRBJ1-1	CASSGGSQLNTEAFF	TGCGCCAGCAGCGGGGGGTCACAGCTGAACACTGAAGCTTTCTTT
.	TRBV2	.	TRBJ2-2	CASIYGGANTGELFF	TGTGCCAGCATATATGGGGGGGCTAACACCGGGGAGCTGTTTTTT
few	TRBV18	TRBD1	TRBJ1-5	CASSPTGDNQPQHF	TGTGCCAGCTCACCCACAGGGGATAATCAGCCCCAGCATTTT
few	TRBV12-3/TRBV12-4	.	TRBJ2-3	CASTFGTDTQYF	TGTGCCAGCACCTTCGGCACAGATACGCAGTATTTT
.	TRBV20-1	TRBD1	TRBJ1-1	CSASESQGAAEAFF	TGCAGTGCTAGTGAGAGTCAGGGGGCCGCTGAAGCTTTCTTT
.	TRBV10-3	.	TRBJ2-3	CAISGGGTDADTQYF	TGTGCCATCAGCGGAGGAGGGACCGACGCAGATACGCAGTATTTT
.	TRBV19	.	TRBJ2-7	CASSISGHYEQYF	TGTGCCAGTAGTATTTCGGGTCACTACGAGCAGTACTTC
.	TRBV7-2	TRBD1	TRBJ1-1	CASSIMRQGHEAFF	TGTGCCAGCAGCATCATGAGACAGGGGCATGAAGCTTTCTTT
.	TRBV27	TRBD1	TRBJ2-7	CASRYRDSGSEQYF	TGTGCCAGCAGGTACCGGGACAGCGGATCCGAGCAGTACTTC
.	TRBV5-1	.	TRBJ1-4	CASSLGRLREKLFF	TGCGCCAGCAGCTTGGGACGCCTCAGGGAAAAACTGTTTTTT
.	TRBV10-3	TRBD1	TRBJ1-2	CAISPSGQAYGYTF	TGTGCCATCAGCCCGTCAGGACAGGCCTATGGCTACACCTTC
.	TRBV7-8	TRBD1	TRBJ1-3	CASSRGTGSGNTIYF	TGTGCCAGCAGCCGAGGGACAGGCTCTGGAAACACCATATATTTT
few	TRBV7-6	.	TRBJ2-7	CASSLAHSSYEQYF	TGTGCCAGCAGCTTAGCGCACAGCTCCTACGAGCAGTACTTC
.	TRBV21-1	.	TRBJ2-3	CASSKEGQDDLGTQYF	TGTGCCAGCAGCAAAGAGGGACAGGACGACCTGGGTACGCAGTATTTT
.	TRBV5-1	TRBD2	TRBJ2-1	CASSRGGGGGVPYNEQFF	TGCGCCAGCAGCCGCGGGGGGGGCGGGGGGGTCCCCTACAATGAGCAGTTCTTC
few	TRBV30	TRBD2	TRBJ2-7	CAWSASGPSGGRQYF	TGTGCCTGGAGTGCCTCGGGACCTAGCGGGGGGAGGCAGTACTTC
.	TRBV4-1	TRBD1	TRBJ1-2	CASSQPGTGRRFNYGYTF	TGCGCCAGCAGCCAACCCGGGACAGGGAGGCGTTTTAATTATGGCTACACCTTC
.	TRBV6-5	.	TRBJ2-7	CASSYSQVPTYEQYF	TGTGCCAGCAGTTACTCCCAGGTCCCTACCTACGAGCAGTACTTC
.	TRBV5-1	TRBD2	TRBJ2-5	CASSMTTSGEETQYF	TGCGCCAGCAGCATGACTACTAGCGGAGAAGAGACCCAGTACTTC
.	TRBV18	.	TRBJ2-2	CASPAGLNTGELFF	TGTGCCAGCCCGGCAGGGTTGAACACCGGGGAGCTGTTTTTT
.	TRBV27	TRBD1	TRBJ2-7	CASSRNRDRGHYEQYF	TGTGCCAGCAGTCGCAACCGGGACAGGGGGCACTACGAGCAGTACTTC
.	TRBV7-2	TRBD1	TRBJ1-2	CASSEGQSIYGYTF	TGTGCCAGCAGCGAGGGACAGTCAATTTATGGCTACACCTTC
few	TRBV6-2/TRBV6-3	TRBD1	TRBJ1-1	CASSYGTGVVEAFF	TGTGCCAGCAGTTACGGGACAGGAGTTGTTGAAGCTTTCTTT
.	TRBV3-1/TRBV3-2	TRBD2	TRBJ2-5	CASSHWTSGQETQYF	TGTGCCAGCAGCCACTGGACTAGCGGACAAGAGACCCAGTACTTC
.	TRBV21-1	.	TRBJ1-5	CASSKEGPGNQPQHF	TGTGCCAGCAGCAAAGAGGGGCCCGGCAATCAGCCCCAGCATTTT
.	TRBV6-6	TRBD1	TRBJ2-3	CASSLRWTGTIDSTDTQYF	TGTGCCAGCAGTCTACGATGGACAGGTACCATCGATAGCACAGATACGCAGTATTTT
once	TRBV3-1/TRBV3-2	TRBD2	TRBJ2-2	CASRPSLKKPGLAGTRELFF	TGTGCCAGCAGACCTTCCCTAAAGAAACCGGGACTAGCGGGTACGAGGGAGCTGTTTTTT